Listed below are T cell receptor beta chains from one sample, sequenced in a study of OX40 agonist ivuxolimab in advanced cancers. Libraries were prepared by immunoSEQ multiplex PCR; TCRdb keeps only in-frame clonotypes and omits some of them. The sample shows approximately 49,000 clones, 83% of them seen only once. This specimen consisted of CD4+ or CD8+ T cells sorted from blood, obtained in a trial of the OX40 agonist ivuxolimab. All receptors derive from an adult with an advanced solid tumor such as melanoma, head and neck, liver or kidney cancer. CDR3s include the opening cysteine and the closing phenylalanine or tryptophan. Each record gives: D gene, clone size, V gene, J gene, CDR3 DNA, CDR3 protein. The D gene is left open where the match is weak. Rows give clone size only sometimes, using once, few, many, or a class for an expanded clone.

TRBD1	.	TRBV18	TRBJ1-1	TGTGCCAGCTCACCGGCCGGGACAGGGAGGACTGAAGCTTTCTTT	CASSPAGTGRTEAFF
TRBD1	.	TRBV5-4	TRBJ1-6	TGTGCCAGCAGCTTCCAGCAGGGGGGTTCACCCCTCCACTTT	CASSFQQGGSPLHF
TRBD1	.	TRBV6-5	TRBJ1-6	TGTGCCAGCAGTTACGGGACAGGGAATTCACCCCTCCACTTT	CASSYGTGNSPLHF
TRBD1	.	TRBV2	TRBJ2-7	TGTGCCAGCAGTGAGTTGACAGGGAGCCACGAGCAGTACTTC	CASSELTGSHEQYF
.	.	TRBV7-3	TRBJ2-3	TGTGCCAGCAGCTTAAGCTCAAAGGTGACAGATACGCAGTATTTT	CASSLSSKVTDTQYF
TRBD2	.	TRBV6-5	TRBJ2-2	TGTGCCAGCAGTTACTCATGGGGAGGGGCCGGGGAGCTGTTTTTT	CASSYSWGGAGELFF
.	.	TRBV2	TRBJ1-1	TGTGCCAGCATGGGGGAGGTCAACACTGAAGCTTTCTTT	CASMGEVNTEAFF
.	few	TRBV6-6	TRBJ1-2	TGTGCCAGCAGACCCAATGACAAGACTAACTATGGCTACACCTTC	CASRPNDKTNYGYTF
.	.	TRBV7-2	TRBJ1-2	TGTGCCAGCAGCTTAGGGCGGGAGGTTATCGGTCCCACCTTC	CASSLGREVIGPTF
.	.	TRBV6-6	TRBJ1-5	TGTGCCAGCAGTTACGGGAGTGATCAGCCCCAGCATTTT	CASSYGSDQPQHF
TRBD2	.	TRBV18	TRBJ2-3	TGTGCCAGCTCACGACTAGCAATAGATACGCAGTATTTT	CASSRLAIDTQYF
TRBD2	.	TRBV7-2	TRBJ2-3	TGTGCCAGCAGCTTAGACACTAGCGGGGGGAGCAGGGATACGCAGTATTTT	CASSLDTSGGSRDTQYF
TRBD1	once	TRBV5-5	TRBJ1-2	TGTGCCAGCAGCCCAATGGGGCGGCATACAGGGGGCGTTAGCCGTGGCTACACCTTC	CASSPMGRHTGGVSRGYTF
.	few	TRBV7-2	TRBJ2-2	TGTGCCAGCAGGGAAACTAGCATTAGAGGGGAGCTGTTTTTT	CASRETSIRGELFF
.	.	TRBV6-1	TRBJ1-5	TGTGCCAGCAGTGAAAGCAGGACCGCTAGCAATCAGCCCCAGCATTTT	CASSESRTASNQPQHF
.	.	TRBV7-9	TRBJ2-1	TGTGCCAGCAGCCAAGGGGGGACCGGGGTTTTTGTCTTC	CASSQGGTGVFVF
TRBD1	.	TRBV7-2	TRBJ1-2	TGTGCCAGCAGCCCCCTGCGGTCAGGGGGCAACTATGGCTACACCTTC	CASSPLRSGGNYGYTF
.	.	TRBV19	TRBJ2-2	TGTGCCAGTAGAGGTTTAGGAGGGGCCGGGGAGCTGTTTTTT	CASRGLGGAGELFF
TRBD1	.	TRBV9	TRBJ2-3	TGTGCCAGCAGCGTAGGGACAGGGTTTGGCACAGATACGCAGTATTTT	CASSVGTGFGTDTQYF
.	.	TRBV4-3	TRBJ2-1	TGCGCCAGCAGCTCCACAGGGCAGGGCTGGGGTGAGCAGTTCTTC	CASSSTGQGWGEQFF
TRBD2	.	TRBV5-1	TRBJ2-3	TGCGCCAGCAGCCTCCTAGCGGGGGAGGCAGATACGCAGTATTTT	CASSLLAGEADTQYF
.	.	TRBV20-1	TRBJ1-6	TGCAGTGCCTTCAGGGATCCACCCCTCCACTTT	CSAFRDPPLHF
.	.	TRBV7-2	TRBJ1-2	TGTGCCAGCAGCTCTCAGGGTATCCCTAACTATGGCTACACCTTC	CASSSQGIPNYGYTF
TRBD1	.	TRBV5-5	TRBJ1-1	TGTGCCAGCAGCCCCCTGGGAGGGGGCGCGTTGGGCACTGAAGCTTTCTTT	CASSPLGGGALGTEAFF
.	.	TRBV2	TRBJ2-5	TGTGCCAGCAGTGAAGTAGCCCGAGGGACCCAGTACTTC	CASSEVARGTQYF
TRBD1	.	TRBV9	TRBJ2-7	TGTGCCAGCAGCCCTAGTGGTCTGGGACAGGGAGCGGCCTACGAGCAGTACTTC	CASSPSGLGQGAAYEQYF
TRBD2	once	TRBV7-2	TRBJ2-7	TGTGCCAGCAGCTTAGACCCCGGGGGGGGGCATGAGCAGTACTTC	CASSLDPGGGHEQYF
.	.	TRBV30	TRBJ1-2	TGTGCCTGGAGCAAAGGGAGGGGTGCATTAACCTCTGGCTACACCTTC	CAWSKGRGALTSGYTF
TRBD1	.	TRBV6-5	TRBJ1-1	TGTGCCAGCAGCCCGGGGAACAGGGGGAACACTGAAGCTTTCTTT	CASSPGNRGNTEAFF
TRBD1	.	TRBV6-6	TRBJ2-1	TGTGCCAGCAGTTCTGGACAGGGGAGATTCAATGAGCAGTTCTTC	CASSSGQGRFNEQFF
TRBD1	.	TRBV2	TRBJ1-4	TGTGCCAGCAGAAAAGACAGGGGAGGTGCTAATGAAAAACTGTTTTTT	CASRKDRGGANEKLFF
.	once	TRBV11-2	TRBJ1-3	TGTGCCAGCAGCAACTTACAGGGAAGCGGAAACACCATATATTTT	CASSNLQGSGNTIYF
TRBD1	.	TRBV6-5	TRBJ2-4	TGTGCCAGCAGACGACAGGGGGAAAACATTCAGTACTTC	CASRRQGENIQYF
TRBD1	.	TRBV7-2	TRBJ1-3	TGTGCCAGCAGCTCCCGGACAGGCTCTGGAAACACCATATATTTT	CASSSRTGSGNTIYF
TRBD1	.	TRBV10-3	TRBJ2-7	TGTGCCATCAGTGAGACCGGGACAGGGCCCTCCTACGAGCAGTACTTC	CAISETGTGPSYEQYF
.	.	TRBV9	TRBJ2-7	TGTGCCAGCAGCGCCGAACCCGACTGGTACGAGCAGTACTTC	CASSAEPDWYEQYF
TRBD1	.	TRBV27	TRBJ1-5	TGTGCCAGCAGGGGGGGGACAGTGAGCAATCAGCCCCAGCATTTT	CASRGGTVSNQPQHF
.	.	TRBV14	TRBJ2-4	TGTGCCAGCAGCCAGTTCGGGGTTATTGGCATTCAGTACTTC	CASSQFGVIGIQYF
.	.	TRBV2	TRBJ1-5	TGTGCCAGCAGTGGGACCGTCGCGCCCCAGCATTTT	CASSGTVAPQHF
.	once	TRBV5-1	TRBJ1-2	TGCGCCAGCAGCTCTGACAGTCTTCGGGGCTACACCTTC	CASSSDSLRGYTF
.	few	TRBV7-2	TRBJ2-2	TGTGCCAGCAGCTTAGGACAGCCTAACACCGGGGAGCTGTTTTTT	CASSLGQPNTGELFF
.	.	TRBV7-8	TRBJ2-3	TGTGCCAGCAGCGTCGCGAGGGCCACAGATACGCAGTATTTT	CASSVARATDTQYF
.	.	TRBV19	TRBJ2-6	TGTGCCAGTAGTATTCTCCCAGGCCCCGGGGCCAACGTCCTGACTTTC	CASSILPGPGANVLTF
TRBD1	.	TRBV6-1	TRBJ1-5	TGTGCCAGCACTAGGACAGGGTTCAATCAGCCCCAGCATTTT	CASTRTGFNQPQHF
.	.	TRBV10-3	TRBJ2-7	TGTGCCATCAGTGGAGGGGTCTCCTACGAGCAGTACTTC	CAISGGVSYEQYF
TRBD1	.	TRBV6-6	TRBJ1-2	TGTGCCAGCAGTCGCGGTGGACAGGGCTTTGGCTACACCTTC	CASSRGGQGFGYTF
TRBD1	.	TRBV29-1	TRBJ1-1	TGCAGCGTTGGCCTGACAGGGGCCGGGAACACTGAAGCTTTCTTT	CSVGLTGAGNTEAFF
TRBD2	.	TRBV6-4	TRBJ2-1	TGTGCCAGCAGTAGCACTAGCGGGGTTACTGAGCAGTTCTTC	CASSSTSGVTEQFF
TRBD1	.	TRBV7-8	TRBJ1-2	TGTGCCAGCAGCCAGCTTCCGGGACAGATCAACTATGGCTACACCTTC	CASSQLPGQINYGYTF
.	.	TRBV18	TRBJ1-4	TGTGCCAGCTCACGAGAGAATGAAAAACTGTTTTTT	CASSRENEKLFF
.	few	TRBV5-1	TRBJ1-2	TGCGCCAGCAGCTTGCTAGCGGGCTATGGCTACACCTTC	CASSLLAGYGYTF
.	.	TRBV30	TRBJ1-2	TGTGCCTGGAGTATCGGTTTTGACTATGGCTACACCTTC	CAWSIGFDYGYTF
.	.	TRBV2	TRBJ2-7	TGTGCCAGCAGTCCTCGGGACGCGACCTACGAGCAGTACTTC	CASSPRDATYEQYF